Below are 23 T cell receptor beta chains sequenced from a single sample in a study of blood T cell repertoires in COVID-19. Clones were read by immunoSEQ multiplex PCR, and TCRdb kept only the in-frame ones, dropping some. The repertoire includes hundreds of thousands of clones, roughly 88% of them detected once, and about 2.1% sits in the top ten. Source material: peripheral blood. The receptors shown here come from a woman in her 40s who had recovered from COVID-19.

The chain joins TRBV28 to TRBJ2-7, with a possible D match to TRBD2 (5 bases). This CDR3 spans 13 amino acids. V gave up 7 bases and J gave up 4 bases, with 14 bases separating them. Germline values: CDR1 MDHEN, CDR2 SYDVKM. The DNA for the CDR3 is TGTGCCAGCAACCGCGGCAGGACTTACGAGCAGTACTTC. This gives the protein CASNRGRTYEQYF.

CDR3 nucleotides: TGTGCCAGCAGTCTGGCAAGGGGGCGTGGGAACACTGAAGCTTTCTTT. Its protein product is CASSLARGRGNTEAFF. This chain joins TRBV2 and TRBJ1-1, with 7 bases matching TRBD1. With 5 bases clipped from V and 1 base from J, the junction kept 10 bases outside the gene matches. The CDR3 has 16 amino acids. Germline lookup yields CDR1 SNHLY and CDR2 FYNNEI.

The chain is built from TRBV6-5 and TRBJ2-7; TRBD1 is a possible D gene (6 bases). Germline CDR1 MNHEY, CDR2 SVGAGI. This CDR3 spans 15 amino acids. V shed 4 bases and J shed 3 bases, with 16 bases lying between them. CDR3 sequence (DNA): TGTGCCAGCAGTTCCCTGACAGGAGGAGGCTACGAGCAGTACTTC. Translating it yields CASSSLTGGGYEQYF.

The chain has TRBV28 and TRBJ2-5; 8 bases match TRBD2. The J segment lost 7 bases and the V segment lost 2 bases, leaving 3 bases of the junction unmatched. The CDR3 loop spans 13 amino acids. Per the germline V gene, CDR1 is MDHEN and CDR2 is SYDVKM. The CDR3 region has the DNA TGTGCCAGCAGTTTAACCGGGGGGGGGACCCAGTACTTC. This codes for CASSLTGGGTQYF. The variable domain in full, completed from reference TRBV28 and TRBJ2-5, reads DVKVTQSSRYLVKRTGEKVFLECVQDMDHENMFWYRQDPGLGLRLIYFSYDVKMKEKGDIPEGYSVSREKKERFSLILESASTNQTSMYLCASSLTGGGTQYFGPGTRLLVL.

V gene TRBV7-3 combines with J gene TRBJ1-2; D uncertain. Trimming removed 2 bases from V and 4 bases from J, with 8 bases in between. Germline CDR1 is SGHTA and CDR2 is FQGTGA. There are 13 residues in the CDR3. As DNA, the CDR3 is TGTGCCAGCAGCTTAGGAGACGGCTATGGCTACACCTTC. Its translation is CASSLGDGYGYTF.

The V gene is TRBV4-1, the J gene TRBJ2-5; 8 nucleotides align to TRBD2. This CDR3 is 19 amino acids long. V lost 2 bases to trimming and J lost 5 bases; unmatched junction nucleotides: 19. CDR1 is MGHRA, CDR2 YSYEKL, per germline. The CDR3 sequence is CASSQTAPRGSGDRETQYF. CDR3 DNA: TGCGCCAGCAGCCAAACAGCCCCCCGGGGTAGCGGGGACCGGGAGACCCAGTACTTC.

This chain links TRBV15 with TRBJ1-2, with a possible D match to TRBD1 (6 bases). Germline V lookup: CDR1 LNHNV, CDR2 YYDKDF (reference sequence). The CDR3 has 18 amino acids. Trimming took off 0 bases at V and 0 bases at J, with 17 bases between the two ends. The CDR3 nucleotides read TGTGCCACCAGCAGAGATCCAGGGGCAAACCAAGCTAACTATGGCTACACCTTC. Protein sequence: CATSRDPGANQANYGYTF.

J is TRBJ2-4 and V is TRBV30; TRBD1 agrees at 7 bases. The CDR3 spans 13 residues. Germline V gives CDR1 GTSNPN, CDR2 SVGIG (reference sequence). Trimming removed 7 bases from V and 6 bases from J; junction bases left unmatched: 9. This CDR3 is CASTGTVLNIQYF. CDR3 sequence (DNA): TGTGCCTCTACGGGGACAGTTTTAAACATTCAGTACTTC.

CDR3 amino acids: CASSITTGLGTGELFF. The CDR3, as DNA: TGTGCCAGTAGTATTACGACGGGGTTAGGTACCGGGGAGCTGTTTTTT. The rearrangement joins TRBV19 to TRBJ2-2; D is possibly TRBD2 (5 bases). There are 16 residues in the CDR3. CDR1 and CDR2 (germline): LNHDA, SQIVND (reference sequence). V gave up 3 bases and J gave up 5 bases, with 16 bases separating them.

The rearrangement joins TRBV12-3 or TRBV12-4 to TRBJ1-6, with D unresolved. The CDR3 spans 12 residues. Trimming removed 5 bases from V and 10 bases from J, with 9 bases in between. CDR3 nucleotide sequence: TGTGCCAGCAGTCCGGCGGGGTCACCCCTCCACTTT. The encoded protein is CASSPAGSPLHF.

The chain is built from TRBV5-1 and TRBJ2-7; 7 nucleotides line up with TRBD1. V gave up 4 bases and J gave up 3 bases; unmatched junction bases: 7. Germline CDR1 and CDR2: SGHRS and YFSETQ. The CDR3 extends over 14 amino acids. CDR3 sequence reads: CASSPSTGIYEQYF. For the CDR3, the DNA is TGCGCCAGCAGCCCATCGACAGGGATCTACGAGCAGTACTTC.

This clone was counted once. The DNA for the CDR3 is TGCGCCAGCAGCCAAAAGGGGATTCCTAACTATGGCTACACCTTC. It translates to CASSQKGIPNYGYTF. The chain uses TRBV4-3 and TRBJ1-2; tentative D call: TRBD1 (5 bases). This CDR3 comprises 15 residues. In germline, CDR1 is LGHNA, CDR2 YSLEER. V dropped 2 bases and J dropped 0 bases, with 10 bases sitting between them.

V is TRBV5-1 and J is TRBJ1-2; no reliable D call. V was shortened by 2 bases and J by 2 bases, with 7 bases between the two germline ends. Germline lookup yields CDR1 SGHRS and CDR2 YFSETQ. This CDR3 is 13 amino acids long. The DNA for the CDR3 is TGCGCCAGCAGCTTTGAGAGAAACTATGGCTACACCTTC. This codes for CASSFERNYGYTF.

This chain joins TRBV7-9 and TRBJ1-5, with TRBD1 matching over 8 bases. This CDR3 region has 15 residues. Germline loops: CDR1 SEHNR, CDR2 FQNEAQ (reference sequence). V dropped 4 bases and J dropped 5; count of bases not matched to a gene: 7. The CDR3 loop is CASSSGQGSYQPQHF. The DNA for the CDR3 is TGTGCCAGCAGCTCTGGACAGGGATCGTATCAGCCCCAGCATTTT. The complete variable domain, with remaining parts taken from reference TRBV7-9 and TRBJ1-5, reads DTGVSQNPRHKITKRGQNVTFRCDPISEHNRLYWYRQTLGQGPEFLTYFQNEAQLEKSRLLSDRFSAERPKGSFSTLEIQRTEQGDSAMYLCASSSGQGSYQPQHFGDGTRLSIL.

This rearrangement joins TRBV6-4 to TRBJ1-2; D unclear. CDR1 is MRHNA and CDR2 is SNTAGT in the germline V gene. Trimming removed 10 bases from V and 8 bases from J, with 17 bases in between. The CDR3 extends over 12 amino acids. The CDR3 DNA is TGTGCCACCCCGTCGTGGGCTGAGGGCTACACCTTC. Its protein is CATPSWAEGYTF.

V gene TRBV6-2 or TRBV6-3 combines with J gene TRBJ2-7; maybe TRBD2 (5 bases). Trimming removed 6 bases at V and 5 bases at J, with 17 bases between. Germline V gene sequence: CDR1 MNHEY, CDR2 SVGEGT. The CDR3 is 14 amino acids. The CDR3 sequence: CASSPPYTRNEQYF. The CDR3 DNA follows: TGTGCCAGCAGCCCTCCCTACACTAGAAACGAGCAGTACTTC.

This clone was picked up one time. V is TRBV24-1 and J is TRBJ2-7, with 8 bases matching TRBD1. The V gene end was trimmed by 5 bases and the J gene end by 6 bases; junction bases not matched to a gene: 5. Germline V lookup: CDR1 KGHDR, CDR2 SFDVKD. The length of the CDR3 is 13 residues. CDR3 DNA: TGTGCCACCAGTGGGACAGGGCGGGGCGAGCAGTACTTC. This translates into CATSGTGRGEQYF.

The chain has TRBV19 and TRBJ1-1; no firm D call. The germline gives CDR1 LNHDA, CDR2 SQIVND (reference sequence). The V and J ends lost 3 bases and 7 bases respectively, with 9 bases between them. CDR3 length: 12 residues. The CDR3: CASSIGQLEAFF. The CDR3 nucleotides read TGTGCCAGTAGTATTGGGCAGCTTGAAGCTTTCTTT. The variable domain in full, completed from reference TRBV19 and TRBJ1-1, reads DGGITQSPKYLFRKEGQNVTLSCEQNLNHDAMYWYRQDPGQGLRLIYYSQIVNDFQKGDIAEGYSVSREKKESFPLTVTSAQKNPTAFYLCASSIGQLEAFFGQGTRLTVV.

DNA of the CDR3: TGTGCCAGCAGCCAAGAGAGCGGGAGGACCTCCTACGAGCAGTACTTC. This sequence encodes CASSQESGRTSYEQYF. J is TRBJ2-7 and V is TRBV4-2; 9 positions agree with TRBD2. This CDR3 spans 16 amino acids. Trimming at V came to 0 bases and at J to 0 bases, leaving 3 bases not matched to a gene. Germline CDR1 LGHNA, CDR2 YNFKEQ.

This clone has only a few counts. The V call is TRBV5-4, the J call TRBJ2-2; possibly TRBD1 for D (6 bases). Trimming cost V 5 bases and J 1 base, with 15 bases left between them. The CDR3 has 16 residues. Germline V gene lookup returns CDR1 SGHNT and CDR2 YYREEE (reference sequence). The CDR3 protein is CASSGGDRLNTGELFF. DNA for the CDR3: TGTGCCAGCAGTGGAGGTGACAGGTTGAACACCGGGGAGCTGTTTTTT.

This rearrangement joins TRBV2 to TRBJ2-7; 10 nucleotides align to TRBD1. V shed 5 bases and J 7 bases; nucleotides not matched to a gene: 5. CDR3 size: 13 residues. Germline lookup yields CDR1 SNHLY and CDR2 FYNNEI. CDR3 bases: TGTGCCAGCAGTAGACAGGGGGCGCGGGAGCAGTACTTC. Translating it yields CASSRQGAREQYF.

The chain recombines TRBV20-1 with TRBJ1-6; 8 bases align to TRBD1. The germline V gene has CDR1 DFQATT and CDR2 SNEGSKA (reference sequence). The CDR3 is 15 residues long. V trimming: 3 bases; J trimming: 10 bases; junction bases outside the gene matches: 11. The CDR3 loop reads CSASNLGRGRSPLHF. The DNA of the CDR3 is TGCAGTGCTAGTAACTTGGGCAGGGGGCGATCACCCCTCCACTTT.

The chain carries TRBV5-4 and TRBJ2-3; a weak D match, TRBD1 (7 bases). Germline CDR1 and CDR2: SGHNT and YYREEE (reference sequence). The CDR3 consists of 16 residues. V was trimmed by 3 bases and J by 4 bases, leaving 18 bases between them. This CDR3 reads CASSSQTGRKADTQYF. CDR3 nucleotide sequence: TGTGCCAGCAGCTCCCAGACAGGGAGGAAGGCAGATACGCAGTATTTT.